The rows below give T cell receptor beta chains drawn from one sample of a study of cytomegalovirus exposure and HLA in healthy donors. Using immunoSEQ multiplex PCR, the repertoire was profiled, and TCRdb retains in-frame clones only, with some absent. The repertoire includes some 140,000 clones, around four fifths of them detected once, and 1% to 1.5% sits in the top ten. Sequencing was performed on PBMCs. These receptors all come from a male donor in good health and CMV-seropositive. Both conserved end residues are part of each CDR3. D genes are given only for firm matches. A row's size may be missing; if present it is once, few, many or a size class.

few	.	TRBV29-1	TRBJ2-3	CSVFGKVPVYTQYF	TGCAGCGTTTTCGGGAAAGTCCCGGTATATACGCAGTATTTT
.	TRBD1	TRBV6-4	TRBJ1-5	CASSDGETGRYSNQPQHF	TGTGCCAGCAGTGATGGCGAGACAGGGCGTTATAGCAATCAGCCCCAGCATTTT
.	.	TRBV19	TRBJ1-2	CASSPWGGPYGYTF	TGTGCCAGTAGCCCGTGGGGGGGCCCCTATGGCTACACCTTC
few	TRBD2	TRBV7-9	TRBJ2-7	CSSSSHGAGGYYEQYF	TGTTCCAGCAGCTCCCATGGGGCGGGAGGGTACTACGAGCAGTACTTC
.	TRBD2	TRBV5-4	TRBJ2-7	CASSLSSGGAYEQYF	TGTGCCAGCAGCTTATCTAGCGGGGGGGCGTACGAGCAGTACTTC
.	.	TRBV4-1	TRBJ2-7	CASSQVGPTAYEQYF	TGCGCCAGCAGCCAAGTGGGGCCCACAGCCTACGAGCAGTACTTC
once	TRBD2	TRBV10-3	TRBJ2-5	CAISDLREEVETQYF	TGTGCCATCAGTGATTTACGGGAGGAGGTAGAGACCCAGTACTTC
.	.	TRBV2	TRBJ2-7	CASSEGGGLAYEQYF	TGTGCCAGCAGTGAAGGTGGCGGTTTAGCGTACGAGCAGTACTTC
.	.	TRBV25-1	TRBJ2-3	CASSDASAFTDTQYF	TGTGCCAGCAGTGACGCCAGCGCATTCACAGATACGCAGTATTTT
.	TRBD2	TRBV18	TRBJ2-2	CASSPQSGGDTGELFF	TGTGCCAGCTCACCACAGAGCGGGGGCGACACCGGGGAGCTGTTTTTT
.	.	TRBV7-3	TRBJ2-1	CASRSGYEQFF	TGTGCCAGCAGGTCAGGTTATGAGCAGTTCTTC
.	TRBD1	TRBV18	TRBJ2-6	CASSQWGTGVSGANVLTF	TGTGCCAGCTCACAGTGGGGGACAGGGGTCTCTGGGGCCAACGTCCTGACTTTC
.	.	TRBV5-5	TRBJ2-7	CASSLVGGRSYEQYF	TGTGCCAGCAGCTTGGTTGGAGGGCGATCCTACGAGCAGTACTTC
.	TRBD2	TRBV5-4	TRBJ2-7	CASSLGLAGGYEQYF	TGTGCCAGCAGCCTGGGACTAGCGGGAGGCTACGAGCAGTACTTC
.	TRBD1	TRBV9	TRBJ2-7	CASSLRDSPYEQYF	TGTGCCAGCAGCCTCCGGGACAGTCCCTACGAGCAGTACTTC
.	.	TRBV30	TRBJ1-1	CAWFSRRVNTEAFF	TGTGCCTGGTTTTCGCGGCGGGTGAACACTGAAGCTTTCTTT
.	.	TRBV15	TRBJ2-5	CATSRDQRITVETQYF	TGTGCCACCAGCAGAGATCAGCGGATTACCGTTGAGACCCAGTACTTC
.	TRBD2	TRBV10-3	TRBJ2-7	CAIRAGGGSSYEQYF	TGTGCCATCAGGGCGGGAGGGGGTAGCTCCTACGAGCAGTACTTC
once	TRBD1	TRBV27	TRBJ2-4	CASSLGTAKNIQYF	TGTGCCAGCAGTTTAGGGACAGCAAAAAACATTCAGTACTTC
.	TRBD2	TRBV7-9	TRBJ2-3	CSSSSRGGGPQYF	TGTTCCAGCAGCTCACGAGGCGGGGGACCGCAGTATTTT
few	.	TRBV5-1	TRBJ2-5	CASSHQDSLWSETQYF	TGCGCCAGCAGCCACCAAGACTCCCTGTGGAGTGAGACCCAGTACTTC